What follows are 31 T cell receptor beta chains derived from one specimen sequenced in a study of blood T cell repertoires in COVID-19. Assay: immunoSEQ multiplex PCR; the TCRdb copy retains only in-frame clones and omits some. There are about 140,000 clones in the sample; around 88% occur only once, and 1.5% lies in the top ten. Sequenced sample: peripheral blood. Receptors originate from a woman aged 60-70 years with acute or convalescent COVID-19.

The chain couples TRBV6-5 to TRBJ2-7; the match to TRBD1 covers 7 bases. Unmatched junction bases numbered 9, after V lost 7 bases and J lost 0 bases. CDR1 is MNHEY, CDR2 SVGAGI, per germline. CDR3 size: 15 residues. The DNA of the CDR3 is TGTGCCAGCAAATCCGGGACAGTCCCCTCCTACGAGCAGTACTTC. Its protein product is CASKSGTVPSYEQYF.

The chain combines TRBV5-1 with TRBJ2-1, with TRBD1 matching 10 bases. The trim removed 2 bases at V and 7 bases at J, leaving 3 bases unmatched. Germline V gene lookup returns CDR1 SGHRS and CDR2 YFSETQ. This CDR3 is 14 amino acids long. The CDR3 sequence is CASSFDRGRNEQFF. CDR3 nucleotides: TGCGCCAGCAGCTTCGACAGGGGGCGGAATGAGCAGTTCTTC.

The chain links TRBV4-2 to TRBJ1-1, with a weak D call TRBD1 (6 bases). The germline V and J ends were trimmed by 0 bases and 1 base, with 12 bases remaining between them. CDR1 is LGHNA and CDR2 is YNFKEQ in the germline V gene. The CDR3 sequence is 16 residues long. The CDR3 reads CASSQDLTTGNTEAFF. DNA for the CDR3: TGTGCCAGCAGCCAAGACCTTACGACAGGGAACACTGAAGCTTTCTTT.

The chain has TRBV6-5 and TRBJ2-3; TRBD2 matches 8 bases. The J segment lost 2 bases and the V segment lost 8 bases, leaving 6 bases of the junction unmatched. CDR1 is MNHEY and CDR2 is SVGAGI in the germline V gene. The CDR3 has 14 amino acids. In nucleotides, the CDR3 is TGTGCCAGCTATGGCGGGGGGTACACAGATACGCAGTATTTT. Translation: CASYGGGYTDTQYF.

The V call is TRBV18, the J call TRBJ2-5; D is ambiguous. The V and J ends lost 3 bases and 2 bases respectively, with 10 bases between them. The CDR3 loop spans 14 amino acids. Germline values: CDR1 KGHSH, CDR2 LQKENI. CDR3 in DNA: TGTGCCAGCTCACCCCAACAGAAACAAGAGACCCAGTACTTC. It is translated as CASSPQQKQETQYF.

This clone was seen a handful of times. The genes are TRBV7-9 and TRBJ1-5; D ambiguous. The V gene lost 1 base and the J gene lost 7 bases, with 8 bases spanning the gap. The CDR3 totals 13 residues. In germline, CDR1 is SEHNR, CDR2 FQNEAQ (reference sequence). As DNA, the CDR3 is TGTGCCAGCAGCTTAGGAGAGTTCCAGCCCCAGCATTTT. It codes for CASSLGEFQPQHF.

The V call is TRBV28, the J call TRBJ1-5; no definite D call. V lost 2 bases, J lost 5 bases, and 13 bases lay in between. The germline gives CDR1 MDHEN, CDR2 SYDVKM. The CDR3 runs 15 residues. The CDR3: CASSLETQGDQPQHF. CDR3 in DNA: TGTGCCAGCAGTTTAGAGACTCAAGGAGATCAGCCCCAGCATTTT.

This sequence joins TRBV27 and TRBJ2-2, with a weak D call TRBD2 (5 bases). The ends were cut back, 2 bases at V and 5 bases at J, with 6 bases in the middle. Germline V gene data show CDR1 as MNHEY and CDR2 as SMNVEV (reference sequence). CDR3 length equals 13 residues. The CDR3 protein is CASSLRGTGELFF. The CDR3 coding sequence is TGTGCCAGCAGTTTACGGGGAACCGGGGAGCTGTTTTTT.

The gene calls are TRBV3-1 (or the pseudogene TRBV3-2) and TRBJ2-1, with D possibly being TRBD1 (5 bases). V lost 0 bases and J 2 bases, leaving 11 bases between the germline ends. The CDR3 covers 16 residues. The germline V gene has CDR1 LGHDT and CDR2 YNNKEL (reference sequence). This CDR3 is CASSQDIGVPYNEQFF. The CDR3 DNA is TGTGCCAGCAGCCAAGATATAGGGGTCCCCTACAATGAGCAGTTCTTC.

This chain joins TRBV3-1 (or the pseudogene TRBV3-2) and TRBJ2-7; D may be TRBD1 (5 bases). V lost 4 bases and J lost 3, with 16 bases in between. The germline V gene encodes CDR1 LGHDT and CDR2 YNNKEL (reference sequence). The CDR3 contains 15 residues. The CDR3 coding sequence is TGTGCCAGCAGCCCCAGGGAAAATAGTCTCTACGAGCAGTACTTC. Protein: CASSPRENSLYEQYF.

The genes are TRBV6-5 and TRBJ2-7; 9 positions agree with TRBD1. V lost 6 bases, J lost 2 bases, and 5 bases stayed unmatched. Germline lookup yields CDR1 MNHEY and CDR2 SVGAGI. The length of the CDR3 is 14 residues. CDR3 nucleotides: TGTGCCAGCAGGGGACAGGGATTAACCTACGAGCAGTACTTC. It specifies CASRGQGLTYEQYF.

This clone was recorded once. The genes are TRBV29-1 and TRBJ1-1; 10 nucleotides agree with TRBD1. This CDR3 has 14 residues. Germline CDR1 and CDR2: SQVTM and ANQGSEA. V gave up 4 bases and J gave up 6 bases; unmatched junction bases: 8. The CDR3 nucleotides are TGCAGCGTTGCTAGGACAGGGGGATCATCTGAAGCTTTCTTT. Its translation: CSVARTGGSSEAFF.

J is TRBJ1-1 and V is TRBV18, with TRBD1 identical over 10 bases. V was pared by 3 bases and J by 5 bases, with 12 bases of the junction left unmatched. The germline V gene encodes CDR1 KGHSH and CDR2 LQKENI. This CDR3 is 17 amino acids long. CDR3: CASSPREAGTGDTEAFF. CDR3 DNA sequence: TGTGCCAGCTCACCTCGTGAAGCCGGGACAGGGGATACTGAAGCTTTCTTT.

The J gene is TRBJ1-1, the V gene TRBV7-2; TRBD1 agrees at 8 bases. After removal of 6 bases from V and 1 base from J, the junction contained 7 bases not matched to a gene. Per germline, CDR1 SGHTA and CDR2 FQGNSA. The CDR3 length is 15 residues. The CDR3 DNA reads TGTGCCAGCAGATCCACAGGGGGGGGGAACACTGAAGCTTTCTTT. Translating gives CASRSTGGGNTEAFF.

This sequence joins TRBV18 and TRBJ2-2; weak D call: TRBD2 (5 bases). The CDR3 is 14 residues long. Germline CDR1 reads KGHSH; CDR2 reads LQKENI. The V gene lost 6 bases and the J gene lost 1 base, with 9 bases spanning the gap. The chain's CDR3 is CASSEDWNTGELFF. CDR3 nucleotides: TGTGCCAGCTCCGAGGACTGGAACACCGGGGAGCTGTTTTTT.

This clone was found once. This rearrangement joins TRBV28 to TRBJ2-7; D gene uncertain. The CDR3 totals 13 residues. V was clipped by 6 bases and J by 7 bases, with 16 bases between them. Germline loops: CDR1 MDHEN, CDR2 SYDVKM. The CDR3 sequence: CASSLPQTREQYF. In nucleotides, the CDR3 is TGTGCCAGCAGCCTCCCCCAGACGAGGGAGCAGTACTTC.

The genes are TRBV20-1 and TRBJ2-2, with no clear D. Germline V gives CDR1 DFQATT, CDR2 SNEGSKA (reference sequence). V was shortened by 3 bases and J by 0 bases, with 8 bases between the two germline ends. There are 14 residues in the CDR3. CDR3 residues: CSASRLANTGELFF. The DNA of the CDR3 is TGCAGTGCTAGTCGTCTTGCGAACACCGGGGAGCTGTTTTTT.

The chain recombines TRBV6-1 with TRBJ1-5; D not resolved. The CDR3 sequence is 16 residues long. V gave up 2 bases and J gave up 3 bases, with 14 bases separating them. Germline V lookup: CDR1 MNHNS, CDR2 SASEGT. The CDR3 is CASSEIGGLVNQPQHF. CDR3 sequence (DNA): TGTGCCAGCAGTGAAATTGGAGGTCTGGTCAATCAGCCCCAGCATTTT.

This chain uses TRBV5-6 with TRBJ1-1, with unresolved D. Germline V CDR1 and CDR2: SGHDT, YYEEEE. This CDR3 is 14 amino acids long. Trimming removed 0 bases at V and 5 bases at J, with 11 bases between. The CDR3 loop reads CASSLGSRVTEAFF. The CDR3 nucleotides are TGTGCCAGCAGCTTGGGTTCGAGGGTAACTGAAGCTTTCTTT.

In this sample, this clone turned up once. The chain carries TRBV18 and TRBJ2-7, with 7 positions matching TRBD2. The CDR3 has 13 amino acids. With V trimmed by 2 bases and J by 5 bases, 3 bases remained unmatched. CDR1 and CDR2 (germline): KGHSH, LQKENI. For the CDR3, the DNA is TGTGCCAGCTCACCAAGCGGGGTCCACGAGCAGTACTTC. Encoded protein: CASSPSGVHEQYF.

The CDR3 coding sequence is TGTGCCAGCAGCTTATTCACTAGCACAGATACGCAGTATTTT. This codes for CASSLFTSTDTQYF. The genes are TRBV7-9 and TRBJ2-3, with unresolved D. The CDR3 is made up of 14 amino acids. Germline assignment: CDR1 SEHNR and CDR2 FQNEAQ (reference sequence). The V and J ends lost 2 bases and 0 bases respectively, with 6 bases between them. The full variable domain, its missing parts supplied by reference TRBV7-9 and TRBJ2-3, is DTGVSQNPRHKITKRGQNVTFRCDPISEHNRLYWYRQTLGQGPEFLTYFQNEAQLEKSRLLSDRFSAERPKGSFSTLEIQRTEQGDSAMYLCASSLFTSTDTQYFGPGTRLTVL.

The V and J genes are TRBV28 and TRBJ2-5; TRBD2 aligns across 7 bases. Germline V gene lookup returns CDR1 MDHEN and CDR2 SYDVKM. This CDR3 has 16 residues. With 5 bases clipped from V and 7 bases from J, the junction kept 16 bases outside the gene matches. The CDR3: CASSTGGAGQRGTQYF. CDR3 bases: TGTGCCAGCAGTACGGGGGGAGCGGGGCAAAGGGGGACCCAGTACTTC.

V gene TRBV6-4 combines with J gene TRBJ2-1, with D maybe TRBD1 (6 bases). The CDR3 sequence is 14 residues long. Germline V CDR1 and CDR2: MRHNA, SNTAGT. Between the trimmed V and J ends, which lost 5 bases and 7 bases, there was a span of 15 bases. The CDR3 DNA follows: TGTGCCAGCAGTCCCGAGGGGGTCTGGAATGAGCAGTTCTTC. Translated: CASSPEGVWNEQFF.

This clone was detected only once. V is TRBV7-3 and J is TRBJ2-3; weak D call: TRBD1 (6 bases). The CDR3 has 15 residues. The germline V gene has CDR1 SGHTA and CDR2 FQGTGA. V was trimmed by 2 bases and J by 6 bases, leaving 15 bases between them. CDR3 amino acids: CASSLRTDLMDTQYF. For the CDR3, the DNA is TGTGCCAGCAGCTTACGGACAGACTTGATGGATACGCAGTATTTT. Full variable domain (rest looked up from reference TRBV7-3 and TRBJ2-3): GAGVSQTPSNKVTEKGKYVELRCDPISGHTALYWYRQSLGQGPEFLIYFQGTGAADDSGLPNDRFFAVRPEGSVSTLKIQRTERGDSAVYLCASSLRTDLMDTQYFGPGTRLTVL.

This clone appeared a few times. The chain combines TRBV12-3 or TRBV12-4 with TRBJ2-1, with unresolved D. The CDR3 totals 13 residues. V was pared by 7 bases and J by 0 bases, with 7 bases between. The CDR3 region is CASKRSSYNEQFF. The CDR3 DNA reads TGTGCCAGCAAGAGGAGCTCCTACAATGAGCAGTTCTTC.

The CDR3 sequence: CASEQGTGANYGYTF. The DNA for the CDR3 is TGTGCCAGCGAACAGGGGACAGGGGCAAACTATGGCTACACCTTC. V usage is TRBV2 and J usage is TRBJ1-2; TRBD1 aligns across 10 bases. V trimming: 8 bases; J trimming: 2 bases; junction bases outside the gene matches: 8. Looked up from germline, CDR1 is SNHLY and CDR2 is FYNNEI. This CDR3 has 15 residues. Variable domain in full (rest from reference TRBV2 and TRBJ1-2): EPEVTQTPSHQVTQMGQEVILRCVPISNHLYFYWYRQILGQKVEFLVSFYNNEISEKSEIFDDQFSVERPDGSNFTLKIRSTKLEDSAMYFCASEQGTGANYGYTFGSGTRLTVV.

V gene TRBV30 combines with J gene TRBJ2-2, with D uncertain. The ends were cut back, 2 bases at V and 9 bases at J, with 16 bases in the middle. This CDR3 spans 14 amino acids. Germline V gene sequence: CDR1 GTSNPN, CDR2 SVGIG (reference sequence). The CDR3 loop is CAWSKAGSLRELFF. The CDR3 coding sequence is TGTGCCTGGAGTAAGGCAGGTTCTCTGAGGGAGCTGTTTTTT.

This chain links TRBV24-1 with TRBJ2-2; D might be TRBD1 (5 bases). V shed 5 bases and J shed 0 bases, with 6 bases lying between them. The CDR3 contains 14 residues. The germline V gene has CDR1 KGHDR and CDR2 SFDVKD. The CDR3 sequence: CATSARANTGELFF. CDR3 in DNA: TGTGCCACCAGTGCCAGGGCGAACACCGGGGAGCTGTTTTTT.

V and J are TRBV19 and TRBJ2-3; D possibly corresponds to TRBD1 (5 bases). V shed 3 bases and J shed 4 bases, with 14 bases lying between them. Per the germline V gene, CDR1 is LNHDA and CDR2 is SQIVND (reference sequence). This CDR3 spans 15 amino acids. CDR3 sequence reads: CASSIQPGAADTQYF. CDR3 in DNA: TGTGCCAGTAGTATTCAGCCTGGGGCCGCAGATACGCAGTATTTT.

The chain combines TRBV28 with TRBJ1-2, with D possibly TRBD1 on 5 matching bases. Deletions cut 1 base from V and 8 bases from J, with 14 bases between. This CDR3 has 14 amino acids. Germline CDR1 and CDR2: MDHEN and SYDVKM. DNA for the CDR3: TGTGCCAGCAGTTTATCGTGGGGGGAGGTCGGCTACACCTTC. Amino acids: CASSLSWGEVGYTF.

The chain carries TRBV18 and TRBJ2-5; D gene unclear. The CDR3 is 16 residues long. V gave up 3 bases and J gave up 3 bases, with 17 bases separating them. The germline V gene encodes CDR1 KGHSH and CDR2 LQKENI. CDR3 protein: CASSPGMPRTEETQYF. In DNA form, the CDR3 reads TGTGCCAGCTCACCCGGTATGCCCCGAACCGAAGAGACCCAGTACTTC.